A single sample is the source of the 30 T cell receptor beta chains below, sequenced in a study of cytomegalovirus exposure and HLA in healthy donors. The primer mix had 60 Vbeta and 13 Jbeta primers. The method was immunoSEQ multiplex PCR; TCRdb's version includes in-frame clones alone and lacks a portion of them. The table has approximately 280,000 clones, approximately 90% seen once; the top ten hold roughly 4%. The sequenced sample was PBMCs. The receptors originated from a man aged 35-49 years in good health and CMV-seropositive.

This clone was picked up a small number of times. The CDR3: CASSRWDGRGPYEQYF. The CDR3 bases are TGTGCCAGCAGTCGGTGGGACGGCAGGGGCCCCTACGAGCAGTACTTC. The rearrangement uses TRBV28 and TRBJ2-7; TRBD1 is a possible D gene (6 bases). This CDR3 is 16 amino acids long. Germline V CDR1 and CDR2: MDHEN, SYDVKM. Trimming shortened V by 5 bases and J by 2 bases, and 19 bases separated the two germline ends.

DNA for the CDR3: TGTGCCAGCAGCCCGCGACTAGCGGGAGCTCACAATGAGCAGTTCTTC. It is translated as CASSPRLAGAHNEQFF. The chain links TRBV7-3 to TRBJ2-1; 12 nucleotides match TRBD2. CDR3 length: 16 residues. Germline lookup yields CDR1 SGHTA and CDR2 FQGTGA. With 5 bases clipped from V and 5 bases from J, the junction kept 7 bases outside the gene matches. The full variable domain, rest sourced from reference TRBV7-3 and TRBJ2-1, is GAGVSQTPSNKVTEKGKYVELRCDPISGHTALYWYRQSLGQGPEFLIYFQGTGAADDSGLPNDRFFAVRPEGSVSTLKIQRTERGDSAVYLCASSPRLAGAHNEQFFGPGTRLTVL.

CDR3 nucleotide sequence: TGTGCCAGCAGTCGCCCGGGACAGGGATTTACACCCCTCCACTTT. Translating gives CASSRPGQGFTPLHF. This sequence joins TRBV6-5 and TRBJ1-6, with 9 positions matching TRBD1. The germline V gene encodes CDR1 MNHEY and CDR2 SVGAGI. This CDR3 comprises 15 residues. V was clipped by 5 bases and J by 11 bases; unmatched bases: 10.

This chain links TRBV4-1 with TRBJ2-3, with TRBD2 matching 8 bases. The CDR3 runs to 16 residues. Per germline, CDR1 MGHRA and CDR2 YSYEKL. Trimming took 8 bases from V and 0 from J; bases not matched to a gene: 10. For the CDR3, the DNA is TGCGCCAGCCGAGAGAAAATAGCGGGGAGCACAGATACGCAGTATTTT. This gives the protein CASREKIAGSTDTQYF.

The chain couples TRBV7-2 to TRBJ2-7, with a tentative D call TRBD1 (5 bases). The germline V gene encodes CDR1 SGHTA and CDR2 FQGNSA. V lost 1 base and J lost 4, with 14 bases in between. The CDR3 loop spans 15 amino acids. CDR3 DNA sequence: TGTGCCAGCAGCTTAGGTGGGGCCTATAGTTACGAGCAGTACTTC. It yields the protein CASSLGGAYSYEQYF.

A remark on this clone: Other DNA sequences of this sample code for an identical CDR3. The J gene is TRBJ2-2, the V gene TRBV7-2, with D tentatively TRBD2 (5 bases). V was trimmed by 1 base and J by 0 bases, leaving 9 bases between them. The CDR3 loop spans 16 amino acids. Germline V CDR1 and CDR2: SGHTA, FQGNSA. Here the CDR3 reads CASSLVGGANTGELFF. CDR3 bases: TGTGCCAGCAGCTTAGTAGGAGGAGCGAACACCGGGGAGCTGTTTTTT.

The rearrangement uses TRBV27 and TRBJ2-7; tentative D call: TRBD1 (6 bases). Germline CDR1 is MNHEY and CDR2 is SMNVEV (reference sequence). The CDR3 sequence is 12 residues long. The ends were cut back, 4 bases at V and 4 bases at J, with 8 bases in the middle. CDR3 nucleotides: TGTGCCAGCAGTTACCAGGGGTACGAGCAGTACTTC. This codes for CASSYQGYEQYF.

This clone appeared a few times. The chain recombines TRBV5-6 with TRBJ2-7; TRBD1 agrees at 7 bases. CDR3 length: 15 amino acids. V shed 4 bases and J 3 bases; nucleotides not matched to a gene: 10. Germline V gene data show CDR1 as SGHDT and CDR2 as YYEEEE. CDR3 loop: CASSVGQLRIYEQYF. CDR3 nucleotides: TGTGCCAGCAGCGTGGGACAGCTTCGGATCTACGAGCAGTACTTC. Full variable domain (missing parts from reference TRBV5-6 and TRBJ2-7): DAGVTQSPTHLIKTRGQQVTLRCSPKSGHDTVSWYQQALGQGPQFIFQYYEEEERQRGNFPDRFSGHQFPNYSSELNVNALLLGDSALYLCASSVGQLRIYEQYFGPGTRLTVT.

This clone has only one observation. For the CDR3, the DNA is TGTGCCACCAGCGAGGACAGGGTAGGAGAGCAGTACTTC. Amino acids: CATSEDRVGEQYF. V and J are TRBV15 and TRBJ2-7; 8 nucleotides line up with TRBD1. Germline CDR1 and CDR2: LNHNV and YYDKDF (reference sequence). V lost 5 bases, J lost 7 bases, and 7 bases stayed unmatched. This CDR3 comprises 13 residues.

J is TRBJ1-5 and V is TRBV4-3, with 9 bases identical to TRBD1. V lost 5 bases to trimming and J lost 7 bases; unmatched junction nucleotides: 6. Germline V CDR1 and CDR2: LGHNA, YSLEER. The CDR3 totals 14 residues. The CDR3 sequence: CASSNDRGRQPQHF. Written as DNA, the CDR3 is TGCGCCAGCAGCAATGACAGGGGGAGACAGCCCCAGCATTTT.

This chain joins TRBV7-8 and TRBJ2-7; TRBD1 agrees at 9 bases. J lost 2 bases, V lost 5 bases, and 10 bases had no gene match. Looked up from germline, CDR1 is SGHVS and CDR2 is FQNEAQ. This CDR3 has 16 residues. CDR3 nucleotide sequence: TGTGCCAGCAGCCTGGGACAGGGTACAGGTACCTACGAGCAGTACTTC. As protein: CASSLGQGTGTYEQYF. The variable domain in full, with the rest retrieved from reference TRBV7-8 and TRBJ2-7, is GAGVSQSPRYKVAKRGQDVALRCDPISGHVSLFWYQQALGQGPEFLTYFQNEAQLDKSGLPSDRFFAERPEGSVSTLKIQRTQQEDSAVYLCASSLGQGTGTYEQYFGPGTRLTVT.

The gene calls are TRBV5-4 and TRBJ2-1; 7 bases are shared with TRBD2. The CDR3 totals 13 residues. Germline lookup yields CDR1 SGHNT and CDR2 YYREEE (reference sequence). The V segment lost 3 bases and the J segment 7 bases; nucleotides outside the gene matches: 4. The CDR3 reads CASSWYSGNEQFF. The CDR3 region has the DNA TGTGCCAGCAGCTGGTATAGCGGGAATGAGCAGTTCTTC.

In nucleotides, the CDR3 is TGTGCCAGCAGCTTAGAAGGGGCCAGGATCTCCTACGAGCAGTACTTC. Protein product: CASSLEGARISYEQYF. The chain has TRBV7-9 and TRBJ2-7, with D maybe TRBD1 (5 bases). The germline CDR1 and CDR2 sequences are SEHNR and FQNEAQ (reference sequence). The CDR3 length is 16 residues. V was trimmed by 1 base and J by 0 bases, leaving 13 bases between them.

The chain couples TRBV7-9 to TRBJ2-5; 10 positions match TRBD2. V lost 3 bases, J lost 4 bases, and 5 bases stayed unmatched. The CDR3 is 15 amino acids. The germline V gene encodes CDR1 SEHNR and CDR2 FQNEAQ (reference sequence). The CDR3 loop reads CASSLPLAGGETQYF. DNA for the CDR3: TGTGCCAGCAGCTTGCCTTTAGCGGGAGGAGAGACCCAGTACTTC.

The V gene is TRBV9, the J gene TRBJ2-7; D is ambiguous. Germline V gene data show CDR1 as SGDLS and CDR2 as YYNGEE. Trimming cost V 0 bases and J 2 bases, with 9 bases left between them. The CDR3 covers 14 residues. In DNA form, the CDR3 reads TGTGCCAGCAGCGTAGGCGTGGGCCCCTACGAGCAGTACTTC. It translates to CASSVGVGPYEQYF.

The rearrangement joins TRBV10-3 to TRBJ2-5, with 10 bases that match TRBD1. V was clipped by 5 bases and J by 1 base; unmatched bases: 1. The CDR3 has 14 residues. From germline, CDR1 is ENHRY and CDR2 SYGVKD. The CDR3 loop is CAISRTGGQETQYF. The CDR3 region has the DNA TGTGCCATCAGTAGGACAGGGGGCCAAGAGACCCAGTACTTC.

V gene TRBV25-1 combines with J gene TRBJ1-1; a possible D gene is TRBD1 (5 bases). CDR3 length equals 12 residues. The V gene's germline CDR1 is MGHDK and CDR2 SYGVNS. Deletions cut 5 bases from V and 5 bases from J, with 9 bases between. CDR3 sequence: CASSLPGTEAFF. DNA of the CDR3: TGTGCCAGCAGTCTACCAGGGACTGAAGCTTTCTTT.

The gene calls are TRBV19 and TRBJ2-5, with TRBD2 matching 12 bases. The CDR3 spans 16 residues. J gave up 5 bases and V 3 bases, and 7 bases lay outside the gene matches. Germline CDR1 reads LNHDA; CDR2 reads SQIVND (reference sequence). DNA for the CDR3: TGTGCCAGTAGTATCCGGACTAGCGGGATTATGGAGACCCAGTACTTC. Translation gives CASSIRTSGIMETQYF.

V is TRBV28 and J is TRBJ2-3, with TRBD2 identical over 10 bases. CDR1 and CDR2 from the germline V gene are MDHEN and SYDVKM. V shed 6 bases and J 7 bases; nucleotides not matched to a gene: 13. The CDR3 is 16 residues long. This CDR3 is CASRTTRTSGTNTQYF. DNA of the CDR3: TGTGCCAGCAGGACTACCCGGACTAGCGGCACCAATACGCAGTATTTT.

This clone appeared a single time. The chain is built from TRBV27 and TRBJ2-7; 9 nucleotides line up with TRBD2. V lost 6 bases to trimming and J lost 4 bases; unmatched junction nucleotides: 10. Germline lookup yields CDR1 MNHEY and CDR2 SMNVEV (reference sequence). CDR3 length equals 15 residues. CDR3 region: CASSRIPGLAYEQYF. The CDR3 nucleotides are TGTGCCAGCAGCCGGATACCGGGACTAGCATACGAGCAGTACTTC.

The V call is TRBV4-3, the J call TRBJ2-1; 9 nucleotides match TRBD1. The V segment lost 4 bases and the J segment 10 bases; nucleotides outside the gene matches: 8. The CDR3 has 14 residues. Per the germline V gene, CDR1 is LGHNA and CDR2 is YSLEER. CDR3 nucleotides: TGCGCCAGCAGCCGAATACAGGGGGCGCAGGAGCAGTTCTTC. This sequence encodes CASSRIQGAQEQFF.

The V and J genes are TRBV28 and TRBJ2-3; 7 bases line up with TRBD2. The V gene end was trimmed by 5 bases and the J gene end by 0 bases; junction bases not matched to a gene: 8. The length of the CDR3 is 16 residues. Germline assignment: CDR1 MDHEN and CDR2 SYDVKM. The CDR3 sequence is CASSRLLAYSTDTQYF. The DNA for the CDR3 is TGTGCCAGCAGTCGACTACTAGCGTATAGCACAGATACGCAGTATTTT. The full variable domain, completed using reference TRBV28 and TRBJ2-3, is DVKVTQSSRYLVKRTGEKVFLECVQDMDHENMFWYRQDPGLGLRLIYFSYDVKMKEKGDIPEGYSVSREKKERFSLILESASTNQTSMYLCASSRLLAYSTDTQYFGPGTRLTVL.

To note about this clone: The sample holds other DNA sequences that translate to the same CDR3. The chain couples TRBV28 to TRBJ2-1; a possible D gene is TRBD2 (5 bases). The V end lost 7 bases, the J end lost 15 bases, and 19 bases lay between the germline ends. Germline-derived CDR1 and CDR2 are MDHEN and SYDVKM. The CDR3 length is 12 residues. The CDR3, as DNA: TGTGCCAGCAACGTACTAGGTTCAGTGCGGTTCTTC. This encodes CASNVLGSVRFF.

Here the CDR3 reads CASSQDASYTYEQYF. The CDR3 nucleotides are TGCGCCAGCAGCCAAGATGCAAGTTACACCTACGAGCAGTACTTC. This rearrangement joins TRBV4-1 to TRBJ2-7; D gene unclear. Germline CDR1 and CDR2: MGHRA and YSYEKL. This CDR3 is 15 amino acids long. V lost 0 bases to trimming and J lost 2 bases, with 11 bases between them.

This chain links TRBV4-1 with TRBJ2-5; perhaps TRBD2 as D (5 bases). Gene TRBJ2-7 matches the end of the DNA better, so the J call may be wrong. The V gene's germline CDR1 is MGHRA and CDR2 YSYEKL. This CDR3 has 17 residues. CDR3 region: CASSQDPPPTSSYEQYF. The CDR3, as DNA: TGCGCCAGCAGCCAAGACCCTCCGCCTACTAGCTCCTACGAGCAGTACTTC.

This chain connects TRBV7-8 to TRBJ2-7; TRBD1 aligns across 9 bases. This CDR3 is 16 amino acids long. V shed 3 bases, J shed 0 bases, and the junction held 6 bases outside the gene matches. Germline V lookup: CDR1 SGHVS, CDR2 FQNEAQ. The DNA for the CDR3 is TGTGCCAGCAGCTTGCTACAGGGGGCGAGCTCCTACGAGCAGTACTTC. Amino acids: CASSLLQGASSYEQYF.

The chain has TRBV5-6 and TRBJ2-5, with TRBD1 identical over 8 bases. The V segment lost 4 bases and the J segment 2 bases; nucleotides outside the gene matches: 10. CDR3 length: 16 residues. Looked up from germline, CDR1 is SGHDT and CDR2 is YYEEEE. CDR3 DNA: TGTGCCAGCAGCCATAGGACAGGGTGGGGACAAGAGACCCAGTACTTC. Translated, it gives CASSHRTGWGQETQYF.

This chain connects TRBV28 to TRBJ1-5; unclear D gene. Trimming took off 6 bases at V and 5 bases at J, with 11 bases between the two ends. The CDR3 is 13 residues long. Per the germline V gene, CDR1 is MDHEN and CDR2 is SYDVKM. The CDR3 protein is CASRGPRYQPQHF. CDR3 bases: TGTGCCAGCAGGGGCCCCCGATATCAGCCCCAGCATTTT.

As regards this clone: Likely a read error: the CDR3 ends without its conserved phenylalanine or tryptophan. The DNA is omitted, as the CDR3 cannot be located on it reliably, and the CDR3 follows TCRdb's listing. The chain joins TRBV6-6 to TRBJ2-7; TRBD2, as called in the table, went unchecked against the DNA. The germline CDR1 and CDR2 sequences are MNHNY and SVGAGI (reference sequence). The CDR3 extends over 11 residues, inclusive of both ends. CDR3 sequence: CASRGPAGVLL.

CDR3 sequence: CASSPTAYEQYF. CDR3 sequence (DNA): TGTGCCAGCAGCCCGACAGCCTACGAGCAGTACTTC. The gene calls are TRBV11-2 and TRBJ2-7; weak D call: TRBD1 (5 bases). V gave up 5 bases and J gave up 2 bases, with 7 bases separating them. Per germline, CDR1 SGHAT and CDR2 FQNNGV. CDR3 length: 12 amino acids.